This entry describes one T cell receptor beta chain. This may be a read error, as it is one base from a much larger clone. The data were obtained in a study of glioma-infiltrating T cells. This CDR3 region has 14 residues. The germline V gene has CDR1 MDHEN and CDR2 SYDVKM. The iRepertoire nested amplicon-rescue multiplex PCR amplified TCR alpha and beta CDR3s from RNA. TCRdb re-analysed the multiplex PCR reads in MiXCR, keeping a single row per CDR3 protein. This sample carries fewer than 200,000 distinct CDR3 sequences, 43% of them seen once, and the ten largest clones take roughly 5.2%. The V and J genes are TRBV28 and TRBJ2-1; no reliable D call. Sequenced sample: glioma tissue, nonneoplastic brain tissue, or PBMCs (not recorded which). This clonotype originated in a human donor with low-grade glioma or glioblastoma, undergoing nonglioma brain surgery, or in good health (not recorded which). The CDR3: CASRPPGSYNVQFF. The CDR3 bases are TGTGCCAGCAGACCCCCAGGATCCTACAATGTGCAGTTCTTC.